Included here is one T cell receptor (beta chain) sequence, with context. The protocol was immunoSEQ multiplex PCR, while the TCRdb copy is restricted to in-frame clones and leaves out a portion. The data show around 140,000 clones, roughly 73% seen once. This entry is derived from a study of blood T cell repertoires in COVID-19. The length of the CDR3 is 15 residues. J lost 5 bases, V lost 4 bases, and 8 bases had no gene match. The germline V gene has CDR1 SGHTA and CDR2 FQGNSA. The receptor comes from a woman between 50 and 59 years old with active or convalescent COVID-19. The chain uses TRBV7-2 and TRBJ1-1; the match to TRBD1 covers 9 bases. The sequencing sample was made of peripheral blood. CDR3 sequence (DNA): TGTGCCAGCAGCTCGATGGACAGGGGTCGGACTGAAGCTTTCTTT. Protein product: CASSSMDRGRTEAFF.